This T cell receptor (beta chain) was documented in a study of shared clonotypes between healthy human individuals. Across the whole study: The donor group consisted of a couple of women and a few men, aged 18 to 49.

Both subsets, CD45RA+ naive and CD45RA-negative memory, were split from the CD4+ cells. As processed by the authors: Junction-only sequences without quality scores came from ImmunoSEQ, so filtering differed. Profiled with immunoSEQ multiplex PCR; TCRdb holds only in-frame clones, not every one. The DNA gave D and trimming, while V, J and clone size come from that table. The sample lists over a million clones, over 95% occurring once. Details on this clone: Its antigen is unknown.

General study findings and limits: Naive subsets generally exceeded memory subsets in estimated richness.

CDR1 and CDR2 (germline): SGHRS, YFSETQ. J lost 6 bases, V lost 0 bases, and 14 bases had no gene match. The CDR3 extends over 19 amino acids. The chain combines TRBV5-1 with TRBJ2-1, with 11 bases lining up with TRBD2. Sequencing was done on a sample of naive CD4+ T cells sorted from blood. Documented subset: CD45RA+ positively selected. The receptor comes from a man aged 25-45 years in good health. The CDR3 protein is CASSLVRGTSGITSNEQFF. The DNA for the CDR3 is TGCGCCAGCAGCTTGGTCCGCGGGACTAGCGGAATAACTTCCAATGAGCAGTTCTTC.